One sample yielded the 29 T cell receptor beta chains listed below, sequenced in a study of CD8+CD57+ T cells in acquired aplastic anemia. Genomic DNA was employed as the template in profiling TCR beta VDJ and CDR3. Each CDR3 protein is one row after TCRdb ran MiXCR on the reads. The table has fewer than 300,000 distinct CDR3 sequences, approximately 80% seen once. Sequencing was done on patients that had shown CD8+CD57+ cell expansion by flow cytometry. Sequenced material: sorted CD4+, CD8+, or CD8+CD57+ T cells (not recorded which) from PBMCs. The receptors derive from a human donor with aplastic anemia.

Here the CDR3 reads CASSGGRGAQGTNVLTF. The CDR3 nucleotides are TGTGCCAGCAGCGGCGGGCGGGGCGCCCAAGGGACCAACGTCCTGACTTTC. The chain uses TRBV7-9 and TRBJ2-6; weak D call: TRBD2 (6 bases). Per the germline V gene, CDR1 is SEHNR and CDR2 is FQNEAQ (reference sequence). The CDR3 is 17 amino acids. Deletions cut 5 bases from V and 8 bases from J, with 22 bases between.

This chain connects TRBV6-5 to TRBJ2-7; D is possibly TRBD1 (6 bases). Trimming cost V 7 bases and J 2 bases, with 18 bases left between them. From germline, CDR1 is MNHEY and CDR2 SVGAGI. The CDR3 is 15 amino acids. The CDR3 region has the DNA TGTGCCAGCAAGACCAAAAAGACAGGACCCTACGAGCAGTACGTC. It is translated as CASKTKKTGPYEQYV.

As to this clonotype: Sequence at one end of the junction differs from germline and may be a read error. The chain uses TRBV7-9 and TRBJ2-2; possible D gene TRBD2, 5 bases. The germline V gene encodes CDR1 SEHNR and CDR2 FQNEAQ (reference sequence). The CDR3 is 13 amino acids. The CDR3, as DNA: TGTGCCAGTAGTGTACGGGATTCCAGTGAGCTGTTTTTC. Residues: CASSVRDSSELFF.

This clonotype was picked up a small number of times. The chain recombines TRBV20-1 with TRBJ2-1; D is unclear. Trimming took off 0 bases at V and 8 bases at J, with 17 bases between the two ends. CDR3 length: 15 residues. Germline-derived CDR1 and CDR2 are DFQATT and SNEGSKA (reference sequence). CDR3 loop: CSARDRRNGQDEQFF. CDR3 nucleotide sequence: TGCAGTGCTAGAGACCGACGAAACGGTCAGGATGAGCAGTTCTTC.

The V call is TRBV11-2, the J call TRBJ2-7; 7 positions match TRBD1. CDR1 is SGHAT and CDR2 is FQNNGV in the germline V gene. The CDR3 is made up of 18 amino acids. Germline trimming cut 3 bases from V and 1 base from J; bases unmatched to any gene: 15. DNA for the CDR3: TGTGCCAGCAGCTTTCATTCCGCCGGGACAGCCCTTTCCTACGAGCAGTACGTC. Translating it yields CASSFHSAGTALSYEQYV.

A word on this clonotype: Without the conserved terminal phenylalanine or tryptophan, this CDR3 likely stems from a read error. No DNA is shown, since the ends of the CDR3 on it are uncertain; the CDR3 is the one TCRdb lists. This chain's CDR3 is CASGVGGQKPKYS. J is TRBJ2-3 and V is TRBV7-8; no DNA check was done on the table's D call, TRBD1. Germline lookup yields CDR1 SGHVS and CDR2 FQNEAQ. Inclusive of both ends, the CDR3 amounts to 13 amino acids.

The V call is TRBV7-9, the J call TRBJ2-5; D assignment may be TRBD1 or TRBD2 (6 bases each). This CDR3 spans 14 amino acids. Per the germline V gene, CDR1 is SEHNR and CDR2 is FQNEAQ (reference sequence). The V end was cut by 5 bases, the J end by 9 bases, with 19 bases between. CDR3 in amino acids: CASSLEGGHQAQYF. The CDR3 region has the DNA TGTGCCAGCAGCCTAGAAGGGGGGCACCAGGCCCAGTACTTC.

Comments on this clonotype: In this CDR3 the conserved last residue, phenylalanine or tryptophan, is missing, so a read error is likely. The chain joins TRBV2 to TRBJ1-5, with D uncertain. The CDR3 runs to 14 residues. Per the germline V gene, CDR1 is SNHLY and CDR2 is FYNNEI. This chain's CDR3 is CASGESYTNQPQHV. In DNA, the CDR3 is TGTGCCAGCGGTGAGTCGTATACCAATCAGCCCCAGCATGTT.

The rearrangement links TRBV7-2 to TRBJ1-1; D is undetermined. V was pared by 5 bases and J by 11 bases, with 24 bases between. CDR3 size: 15 residues. CDR1 is SGHTA and CDR2 is FQGNSA in the germline V gene. The CDR3 sequence: CASSLNPGGNTEAFF. The CDR3 DNA sequence: TGTGCCAGCAGCCTCAACCCGGGTGGGAATACGGAGGCTTTCTTT.

This clonotype has just one count. No conserved phenylalanine or tryptophan is present at the end of the CDR3, so a read error is the likely explanation. No DNA is shown, since the ends of the CDR3 on it are uncertain; the CDR3 is the one TCRdb lists. This rearrangement joins TRBV2 to TRBJ2-5; TRBD1, the table's D call, was not compared with the DNA. Per germline, CDR1 SNHLY and CDR2 FYNNEI. The CDR3 is 14 residues long, counting both termini. The CDR3 sequence is CASSRGGAQMSQNL.

The chain is built from TRBV6-2 or TRBV6-3 and TRBJ1-4; D unclear. The CDR3 has 14 amino acids. V lost 8 bases to trimming and J lost 5 bases, with 15 bases between them. CDR1 and CDR2 (germline): MNHEY, SVGEGT. CDR3 amino acids: CASSPFRRNEKLFF. The CDR3, as DNA: TGTGCCAGCTCGCCATTCCGACGGAATGAAAAACTGTTTTTT.

For this clonotype: A read error may account for a junction end that differs from germline. The chain couples TRBV2 to TRBJ1-1; a weak D match, TRBD1 (5 bases). The CDR3 contains 17 residues. The germline CDR1 and CDR2 sequences are SNHLY and FYNNEI. This CDR3 is CASSGGDRDRGYSEASF. In nucleotides, the CDR3 is TGTGCCAGCAGCGGGGGGGACCGAGATAGAGGGTACTCTGAAGCTTCCTTT.

This sequence joins TRBV5-1 and TRBJ2-7, with 7 bases matching TRBD1. In germline, CDR1 is SGHRS, CDR2 YFSETQ. Trimming cost V 4 bases and J 3 bases; bases outside gene matches: 7. This CDR3 region has 14 residues. The CDR3 is CASSIAGTDYEQYV. As DNA, the CDR3 is TGCGCCAGCAGCATAGCCGGGACAGACTACGAGCAGTACGTC.

V usage is TRBV20-1 and J usage is TRBJ2-7; unclear D gene. The CDR3 extends over 13 amino acids. V gave up 6 bases and J gave up 2 bases, with 14 bases separating them. CDR1 and CDR2 from the germline V gene are DFQATT and SNEGSKA (reference sequence). The CDR3 sequence: CSATALTPYEQYF. For the CDR3, the DNA is TGCAGTGCGACCGCCCTGACCCCCTACGAGCAGTACTTC.

As concerns this clonotype: At one of its ends the junction is not consistent with the germline gene, which may arise from a read error. The chain recombines TRBV7-2 with TRBJ2-3; TRBD1 is a possible D gene (5 bases). Germline V lookup: CDR1 SGHTA, CDR2 FQGNSA. CDR3 size: 14 residues. The CDR3: CASSFDGDPTAQSF. CDR3 coding DNA: TGTGCCAGCAGCTTTGATGGAGATCCGACAGCGCAGTCTTTT.

This clonotype was recorded a few times. J is TRBJ2-5 and V is TRBV15; D is unclear. The germline V and J ends were trimmed by 3 bases and 1 base, with 9 bases remaining between them. Germline assignment: CDR1 LNHNV and CDR2 YYDKDF (reference sequence). The CDR3 spans 14 residues. CDR3 loop: CATSRASRQETQYF. The CDR3 bases are TGTGCCACCAGCAGGGCCTCTCGCCAAGAGACCCAGTACTTC.

The rearrangement uses TRBV19 and TRBJ1-2; D call uncertain. Trimming stripped 6 bases from V and 2 bases from J, with 28 bases between. Germline V gives CDR1 LNHDA, CDR2 SQIVND (reference sequence). The CDR3 loop spans 19 amino acids. The CDR3 bases are TGTGCCAGTAGCCCACTTAATCCGAGGGTTGGAGGGTCAAACTATGGCTACACCTTC. Its translation is CASSPLNPRVGGSNYGYTF.

For this clonotype: The junction and the germline gene differ at one end; a read error may be behind it. The genes are TRBV15 and TRBJ1-2; 10 bases match TRBD1. The germline gives CDR1 LNHNV, CDR2 YYDKDF (reference sequence). This CDR3 is built from 15 residues. The CDR3 bases are TGTGCCCGCAGCTTGACAGGGGGCGCCGGGTATGGGTACACCTTC. This codes for CARSLTGGAGYGYTF. Full variable domain (outside the CDR3, taken from reference TRBV15 and TRBJ1-2): DAMVIQNPRYQVTQFGKPVTLSCSQTLNHNVMYWYQQKSSQAPKLLFHYYDKDFNNEADTPDNFQSRRPNTSFCFLDIRSPGLGDTAMYLCARSLTGGAGYGYTFGSGTRLTVV.

Turning to this clonotype: It may be a read error: a sequence one base away is much more abundant. J is TRBJ2-1 and V is TRBV25-1, with D perhaps TRBD2 (6 bases). The CDR3 consists of 11 residues. V was shortened by 9 bases and J by 8 bases, with 11 bases between the two germline ends. From germline, CDR1 is MGHDK and CDR2 SYGVNS. The CDR3: CARSPGDEQFF. DNA for the CDR3: TGTGCCAGAAGTCCGGGAGATGAGCAGTTCTTC.

The J gene is TRBJ1-6, the V gene TRBV7-9; D gene ambiguous. Between the trimmed V and J ends, which lost 3 bases and 19 bases, there was a span of 22 bases. The CDR3 loop spans 14 amino acids. Germline CDR1 and CDR2: SEHNR and FQNEAQ (reference sequence). CDR3 nucleotide sequence: TGTGCCAGCAGCTTGAGTTCCTATAATGCACTACTACACTTT. This sequence encodes CASSLSSYNALLHF.

In regard to this clonotype: The CDR3 carries no conserved terminal phenylalanine or tryptophan, so it likely arises from a read error. It is unclear where the CDR3 begins or ends on the DNA, so no DNA is shown, and the CDR3 is as TCRdb lists it. This sequence joins TRBV7-9 and TRBJ1-1; the D segment call TRBD1 is taken from the table without a DNA check. The CDR3 is 13 residues long, counting both termini. Germline loops: CDR1 SEHNR, CDR2 FQNEAQ (reference sequence). The CDR3 region is CASSLDPTGDTEA.

The rearrangement joins TRBV19 to TRBJ1-2, with 8 bases matching TRBD1. The germline gives CDR1 LNHDA, CDR2 SQIVND (reference sequence). The CDR3 runs to 14 residues. The V and J ends lost 5 bases and 3 bases, in that order; junction bases with no gene match: 5. CDR3 in amino acids: CASSDQDRDYGYTF. CDR3 sequence (DNA): TGTGCCAGTAGTGACCAGGACAGGGACTATGGCTACACCTTC.

Comments on this clonotype: The conserved phenylalanine or tryptophan is not found at the CDR3 terminus, so this likely reflects a read error. It is unclear where the CDR3 begins or ends on the DNA, so no DNA is shown, and the CDR3 is as TCRdb lists it. The chain links TRBV7-9 to TRBJ2-3; the table gives TRBD2 as D, unverified against the DNA. Germline values: CDR1 SEHNR, CDR2 FQNEAQ (reference sequence). The CDR3 has 13 amino acids, counting both end residues. CDR3: CASGVERSGGRYV.

This clonotype was picked up one time. The rearrangement links TRBV11-3 to TRBJ2-1; no definite D call. V lost 2 bases and J 2 bases, leaving 10 bases between the germline ends. The CDR3 spans 15 residues. CDR1 is SGHNT, CDR2 YENEEA, per germline. CDR3 loop: CASSLYLTAYNEQFF. CDR3 nucleotide sequence: TGTGCCAGCAGCTTATATCTAACAGCCTACAATGAGCAGTTCTTC.

As DNA, the CDR3 is TGCAGTGCTAGAGGGGACAGGGGAAATCAGCCCCAGCATTTT. Its translation is CSARGDRGNQPQHF. The chain employs TRBV20-1 and TRBJ1-5, with TRBD1 matching 10 bases. Trimming at V came to 1 base and at J to 4 bases, leaving 1 base not matched to a gene. This CDR3 is built from 14 residues. CDR1 is DFQATT and CDR2 is SNEGSKA in the germline V gene (reference sequence).

A remark on this clonotype: This CDR3 fails to terminate in the conserved phenylalanine or tryptophan, so it likely reflects a read error. The limits of the CDR3 on the DNA are not certain, so only TCRdb's listed CDR3 is given. The chain carries TRBV7-8 and TRBJ1-1. Germline V gene sequence: CDR1 SGHVS, CDR2 FQNEAQ. The CDR3 comprises 12 residues, both ends counted. This chain's CDR3 is CASSLPGGPATH.

This chain uses TRBV19 with TRBJ2-7; D unclear. The germline V gene encodes CDR1 LNHDA and CDR2 SQIVND (reference sequence). The CDR3 runs to 16 residues. The CDR3 here is CASSIAGEAYNEQQFV. CDR3 in DNA: TGTGCCAGCAGTATAGCTGGCGAGGCCTACAATGAGCAGCAGTTCGTC.

The gene calls are TRBV7-4 and TRBJ2-3; D may correspond to TRBD1 or TRBD2 (6 bases each). The CDR3 runs to 13 residues. The V gene's germline CDR1 is SGHVT and CDR2 SQSDAQ. The ends were cut back, 8 bases at V and 13 bases at J, with 22 bases in the middle. CDR3 bases: TGTGCCAGCGGCCACGGGGGCGATGACTACAAGTATTTT. The encoded protein is CASGHGGDDYKYF.

For this clonotype: The conserved phenylalanine or tryptophan is not found at the CDR3 terminus, so this likely reflects a read error. The limits of the CDR3 on the DNA are not certain, so only TCRdb's listed CDR3 is given. The chain carries TRBV2 and TRBJ1-2; the D segment call TRBD1 is taken from the table without a DNA check. The V gene's germline CDR1 is SNHLY and CDR2 FYNNEI. The CDR3 region is 16 residues in length, termini included. The CDR3 loop reads CASSGGGGANTEAFIG.